This record concerns one T cell receptor beta chain sequence. This entry is derived from a study of blood T cell repertoires in COVID-19. Method: immunoSEQ multiplex PCR; TCRdb's copy keeps in-frame clones and lacks some. The table lists about 220,000 clones, 82% of them singletons. Clinical history as reported by participants underpinned cohort assignment. The clonotype was recovered from a woman in her sixties or seventies who had recovered from COVID-19. Sequences were obtained from PBMCs or T cells enriched from blood (not recorded which).

In DNA, the CDR3 is TGTGCCAGCAGCTTAAGACAGAACTATGGCTACACCTTC. It yields the protein CASSLRQNYGYTF. The chain employs TRBV11-2 and TRBJ1-2; D is perhaps TRBD1 (5 bases). Trimming pared 2 bases from V and 2 bases from J, leaving 6 bases between. The CDR3 is made up of 13 amino acids. Germline V lookup: CDR1 SGHAT, CDR2 FQNNGV.